This TCR beta chain stems from a study of neurological immune-mediated disorders (dated by TCRdb to the late 2010s). In the study overall: Among the roughly 34 multiple sclerosis patients, relapsing-remitting MS was present in roughly 30 and secondary progressive MS was present in 3. Longitudinal samples, technical triplicates and paired sorted CD4+ and CD8+ T-cell subsets, alongside PBMC samples, were included among the 106 TCR-beta libraries. The study compared peripheral blood TCR-beta repertoires of HTLV-I-associated myelopathy (HAM/TSP) patients, multiple sclerosis patients and healthy controls using UMI-based sequencing. The cohort was made up of approximately 69 subjects, consisting of some 14 HAM/TSP patients, some 34 multiple sclerosis patients and 20 healthy controls.

Unsorted PBMC libraries were generated from 2 million PBMCs stored in RNAlater at -80 °C until RNA extraction. The multiple sclerosis patients were enrolled in a US clinical protocol that used magnetic resonance imaging to evaluate disease progression. PBMCs were separated from peripheral blood using Ficoll-Hypaque density gradient centrifugation and then cryopreserved in liquid nitrogen. cDNA was synthesized by template-switch 5'RACE using a primer carrying a 10-nucleotide random unique molecular identifier by which each TCR transcript was tagged. Every sequencing run covered 15-18 subjects and yielded more than 200 million TCR-beta sequences. The RNeasy kit was used for extraction of total RNA. TCR-beta VDJ regions were amplified with primers for the TCR constant region and the 5'RACE anchor, using the KAPA Real-time Library Amplification kit. A first PCR added sample indexes and Illumina adaptors, and a second PCR then raised library yield. The roughly 650 bp TCR product was size-selected on a 2% E-gel SizeSelection system after Ampure bead purification. Before pooling, library quality was checked on a Bioanalyzer, concentration was measured with Qubit, and libraries were quantified with the Kapa Library Quantification kit. An Illumina HiSeq 2500 sequenced the libraries paired-end 2 x 150 bp. To increase sequence diversity, roughly 24-31% phiX was spiked into each library pool. On the authors' methods: Quality-filtered reads were processed with the UMI-based MiGEC pipeline, and over 90% of raw TCR sequences were removed by the MiGEC pipeline during error correction. IMGT germline references were used for aligning VDJ genes, and each clonotype was defined as a unique CDR3 amino acid sequence together with its V-J genes. Clonal expansion, Shannon diversity and CDR3 relatedness (CalcPairwiseDistances, ClusterSamples) were evaluated with VDJtools, and phylogenetic trees were built with CLCbio workbench. Clones with at least 8 unique UMIs were defined as expanded, with this threshold being based on coefficient-of-variation modelling across technical triplicates. TCRdb trimmed the raw reads at Q25, called clones with MiXCR and kept productive beta chains. CDR3 protein sequences are deduplicated, and each keeps its most common genes and DNA. TCRdb's processing, not the study's, gives the V and J calls here. For this sample there are around 69,000 distinct CDR3 sequences; 3.4% appear just once. The ten largest clones take up 3.7% of the sample.

CDR1 and CDR2 are drawn from the germline V gene: MNHEY, SVGAGI. From cysteine to phenylalanine, the CDR3 is 16 amino acids long. CDR3 DNA is the only sequence kept; it has 48 bases, read in frame from the first base. V is shortened by 2 bases, J by 5 bases, and the region joining them spans 15 bases. Findings and caveats that apply to the study as a whole: Repertoires from 18 of 34 MS patients were grouped by phylogenetic analysis into a cluster of related CDR3 sequences, suggesting a possible repertoire-level signature. TCR clonal expansion was highest in HAM/TSP patients and lowest in MS patients, with MS patients falling below even healthy controls. Across subjects, expanded clones never shared an identical CDR3 amino acid sequence, which suggests that the TCR-beta repertoires in every group were private. The MS cluster showed no association with clinical or MRI features, and the authors stated that larger cohorts are needed.

This clonotype was seen ten or more times. No cognate antigen has been identified for it. No per-base quality is available; no much larger clone lies one base away. This receptor was obtained from a man between 35 and 55 years old with multiple sclerosis. The sample consisted of PBMCs. The rearranged segments are TRBV6-5 and TRBJ2-2; the D gene is perhaps TRBD2, from 7 matching bases. The CDR3 has the sequence CASSYRGALETGELFF. The DNA is as follows: TGTGCCAGCAGTTACCGGGGGGCGCTTGAAACCGGGGAGCTGTTTTTT.